Listed below are T cell receptor beta chains from one sample, sequenced in a study of shared clonotypes between healthy human individuals. Libraries were prepared by immunoSEQ multiplex PCR; TCRdb keeps only in-frame clonotypes and omits some of them. The repertoire has about a million clones, 70% to 80% of them found once; the top ten carry almost 0.9%. Specimen: memory CD4+ T cells from PBMCs. Receptor source: a man aged 18 to 35 in good health. Some clones in this sample may be carry-over from other donors' samples. CDR3s include the opening cysteine and the closing phenylalanine or tryptophan. A D gene is named only where the DNA matches it firmly. Size values are once, few and many counts, or a class for expanded clones, and some rows have none.

few	TRBV5-1	16	-	TRBJ1-4	CASSPPMGQPNEKLFF	TGCGCCAGCAGCCCTCCGATGGGCCAGCCTAATGAAAAACTGTTTTTT
-	TRBV5-1	15	TRBD1	TRBJ2-7	CASSLNRDRDYEQYF	TGCGCCAGCAGCTTGAATCGGGACAGGGACTACGAGCAGTACTTC
-	TRBV20-1	10	-	TRBJ2-5	CSAGRETQYF	TGCAGTGCTGGGAGGGAGACCCAGTACTTC
-	TRBV5-1	13	-	TRBJ1-2	CASSLDRSYGYTF	TGCGCCAGCAGCTTGGATCGATCGTATGGCTACACCTTC
-	TRBV29-1	15	-	TRBJ1-1	CSVEPGWGMNTEAFF	TGCAGCGTTGAGCCGGGGTGGGGGATGAACACTGAAGCTTTCTTT
few	TRBV7-2	14	-	TRBJ2-7	CASSLGVGAYEQYF	TGTGCCAGCAGTTTGGGGGTTGGGGCTTACGAGCAGTACTTC
-	TRBV4-2	15	-	TRBJ2-7	CASSQGVQGWDEQYF	TGTGCCAGCAGCCAAGGGGTGCAGGGATGGGACGAGCAGTACTTC
-	TRBV7-2	17	TRBD2	TRBJ2-3	CASSLRVLAGGTDTQYF	TGTGCCAGCAGCTTAAGGGTACTAGCGGGAGGGACAGATACGCAGTATTTT
-	TRBV27	16	TRBD1	TRBJ2-5	CASSSLGTGEWKTQYF	TGTGCCAGCAGTTCACTCGGGACAGGGGAGTGGAAGACCCAGTACTTC
few	TRBV7-9	13	-	TRBJ1-4	CASSLSQGEKLFF	TGTGCCAGCAGCTTATCCCAGGGGGAAAAACTGTTTTTT
-	TRBV7-9	13	-	TRBJ1-1	CASSLNLYTEAFF	TGTGCCAGCAGCTTAAACCTTTACACTGAAGCTTTCTTT
-	TRBV27	15	TRBD1	TRBJ2-7	CASSLPRDSGREQYF	TGTGCCAGCAGCCTACCCCGGGACAGTGGGCGCGAGCAGTACTTC
-	TRBV28	18	TRBD1	TRBJ1-1	CASSLIGPAGGLNTEAFF	TGTGCCAGCAGTTTAATTGGGCCCGCAGGGGGGTTGAACACTGAAGCTTTCTTT
-	TRBV15	17	-	TRBJ1-4	CATSRDLIRGTNEKLFF	TGTGCCACCAGCAGAGATCTCATCAGAGGAACTAATGAAAAACTGTTTTTT
-	TRBV7-2	13	-	TRBJ1-1	CASSSQRDTEAFF	TGTGCCAGCAGCTCCCAAAGAGACACTGAAGCTTTCTTT
-	TRBV4-1	16	TRBD1	TRBJ1-4	CASSQQGALANEKLFF	TGCGCCAGCAGTCAACAGGGGGCGCTGGCTAATGAAAAACTGTTTTTT
-	TRBV28	13	-	TRBJ2-5	CASSPQGRETQYF	TGTGCCAGCAGTCCCCAGGGGCGAGAGACCCAGTACTTC
-	TRBV5-1	15	-	TRBJ1-5	CASSLGTNSNQPQHF	TGCGCCAGCAGCCTCGGGACAAATAGCAATCAGCCCCAGCATTTT
once	TRBV4-1	18	TRBD2	TRBJ2-1	CASSQAPTTSGRGNEQFF	TGCGCCAGCAGCCAAGCGCCTACGACTAGCGGGAGGGGGAATGAGCAGTTCTTC
-	TRBV29-1	13	TRBD1	TRBJ2-7	CSVYRQGNGEQYF	TGCAGCGTCTACCGACAGGGAAATGGCGAGCAGTACTTC
-	TRBV4-2	16	-	TRBJ1-3	CASSQDPDSSGNTIYF	TGTGCCAGCAGCCAAGATCCGGACAGCTCTGGAAACACCATATATTTT
-	TRBV7-9	13	-	TRBJ2-1	CASSPIWTHEQFF	TGTGCCAGCAGCCCAATCTGGACCCATGAGCAGTTCTTC
few	TRBV19	14	TRBD1	TRBJ1-5	CASSINRGTEPQHF	TGTGCCAGTAGTATAAACAGGGGTACAGAGCCCCAGCATTTT
many	TRBV5-4	15	-	TRBJ2-7	CASSRWGTTFYEQYF	TGTGCCAGCAGTCGGTGGGGGACAACCTTCTACGAGCAGTACTTC
-	TRBV29-1	13	-	TRBJ2-5	CSVRHEIWETQYF	TGCAGCGTCAGACATGAGATATGGGAGACCCAGTACTTC
-	TRBV9	14	-	TRBJ2-2	CASSVAAYTGELFF	TGTGCCAGCAGCGTAGCCGCGTACACCGGGGAGCTGTTTTTT
-	TRBV19	14	-	TRBJ1-4	CASTPTGTNEKLFF	TGTGCCAGTACCCCGACAGGAACTAATGAAAAACTGTTTTTT
-	TRBV30	11	-	TRBJ1-3	CASSPGNTIYF	TGTGCCTCCTCACCGGGAAACACCATATATTTT
-	TRBV18	15	TRBD1	TRBJ1-4	CASSPEDRGNEKLFF	TGTGCCAGCTCGCCCGAGGACAGGGGGAATGAAAAACTGTTTTTT
-	TRBV19	12	-	TRBJ1-5	CASSMVDQPQHF	TGTGCCAGTAGTATGGTTGATCAGCCCCAGCATTTT
-	TRBV20-1	11	TRBD1	TRBJ2-7	CSAGQGYEQYF	TGCAGCGCGGGACAGGGCTACGAGCAGTACTTC
-	TRBV19	14	-	TRBJ1-1	CASSMRDRRGEAFF	TGTGCCAGTAGTATGAGAGACCGGCGGGGTGAAGCTTTCTTT
-	TRBV29-1	13	-	TRBJ1-2	CSVARQSNYGYTF	TGCAGCGTTGCTCGCCAGAGTAACTATGGCTACACCTTC
-	TRBV7-2	14	-	TRBJ2-7	CASSPGVWSYEQYF	TGTGCCAGCAGCCCCGGGGTTTGGAGCTACGAGCAGTACTTC
few	TRBV30	11	-	TRBJ1-2	CAWRGTYGYTF	TGTGCCTGGAGGGGGACTTATGGCTACACCTTC
few	TRBV7-8	16	-	TRBJ2-5	CASSLGAFERRETQYF	TGTGCCAGCAGCTTAGGGGCATTTGAGCGCAGGGAGACCCAGTACTTC
-	TRBV7-8	13	-	TRBJ1-2	CASSTDGIYGYTF	TGTGCCAGCAGCACGGACGGGATATATGGCTACACCTTC
-	TRBV28	15	TRBD1	TRBJ1-5	CASSLTGGGNQPQHF	TGTGCCAGCAGTTTAACAGGGGGCGGCAATCAGCCCCAGCATTTT
-	TRBV27	16	TRBD2	TRBJ2-7	CASSLSAGGRAYEQYF	TGTGCCAGCAGTTTATCGGCGGGCGGGAGGGCCTACGAGCAGTACTTC
-	TRBV11-3	14	-	TRBJ2-2	CASSFSGNTGELFF	TGTGCCAGCAGCTTCTCCGGGAACACCGGGGAGCTGTTTTTT
many	TRBV14	16	-	TRBJ1-2	CASSQDRLGVRGGYTF	TGTGCCAGCAGCCAAGATAGACTGGGTGTTCGTGGTGGCTACACCTTC
few	TRBV5-1	14	TRBD1	TRBJ1-1	CASSVDRANTEAFF	TGCGCCAGCAGCGTGGACAGGGCGAACACTGAAGCTTTCTTT
-	TRBV7-8	15	TRBD1	TRBJ1-5	CASRSGQVINQPQHF	TGTGCCAGCAGGTCGGGACAGGTGATCAATCAGCCCCAGCATTTT
-	TRBV28	10	-	TRBJ2-5	CAIRGKEQYF	TGTGCCATCCGAGGGAAGGAGCAGTACTTC
-	TRBV7-8	13	-	TRBJ1-2	CASSFRGDYGYTF	TGTGCCAGCAGCTTCCGGGGGGACTATGGCTACACCTTC
-	TRBV11-3	13	-	TRBJ2-3	CASSSRTTDTQYF	TGTGCCAGCAGCTCCCGGACCACAGATACGCAGTATTTT
-	TRBV13	14	-	TRBJ2-3	CASSTAFRTDTQYF	TGTGCCAGCAGCACCGCCTTCCGGACAGATACGCAGTATTTT
-	TRBV5-4	14	-	TRBJ2-1	CASSLESSYNEQFF	TGTGCCAGCAGCTTGGAATCATCCTACAATGAGCAGTTCTTC
-	TRBV7-8	15	TRBD2	TRBJ2-7	CASSLASGRTYEQYF	TGTGCCAGCAGCTTAGCTAGCGGGAGAACCTACGAGCAGTACTTC
once	TRBV27	15	-	TRBJ2-6	CASLSLGSGANVLTF	TGTGCCAGCCTCTCTTTAGGCTCTGGGGCCAACGTCCTGACTTTC